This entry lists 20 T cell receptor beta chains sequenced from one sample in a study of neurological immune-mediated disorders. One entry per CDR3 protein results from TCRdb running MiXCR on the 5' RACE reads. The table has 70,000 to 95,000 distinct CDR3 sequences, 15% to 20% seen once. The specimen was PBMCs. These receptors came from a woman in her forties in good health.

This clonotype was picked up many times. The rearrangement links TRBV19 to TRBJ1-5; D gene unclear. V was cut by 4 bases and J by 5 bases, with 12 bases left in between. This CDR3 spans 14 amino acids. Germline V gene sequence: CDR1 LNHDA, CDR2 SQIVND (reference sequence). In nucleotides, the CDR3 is TGTGCCAGTAGTAGACCTTATAAAGATCAGCCCCAGCATTTT. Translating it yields CASSRPYKDQPQHF.

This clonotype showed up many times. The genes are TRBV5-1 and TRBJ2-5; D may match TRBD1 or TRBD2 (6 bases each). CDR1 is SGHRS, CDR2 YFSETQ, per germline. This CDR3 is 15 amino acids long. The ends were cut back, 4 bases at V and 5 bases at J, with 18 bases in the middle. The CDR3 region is CASSPSPGAGETQYF. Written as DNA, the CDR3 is TGCGCCAGCAGCCCATCACCGGGGGCAGGGGAGACCCAGTACTTC. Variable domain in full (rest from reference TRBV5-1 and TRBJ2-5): KAGVTQTPRYLIKTRGQQVTLSCSPISGHRSVSWYQQTPGQGLQFLFEYFSETQRNKGNFPGRFSGRQFSNSRSEMNVSTLELGDSALYLCASSPSPGAGETQYFGPGTRLLVL.

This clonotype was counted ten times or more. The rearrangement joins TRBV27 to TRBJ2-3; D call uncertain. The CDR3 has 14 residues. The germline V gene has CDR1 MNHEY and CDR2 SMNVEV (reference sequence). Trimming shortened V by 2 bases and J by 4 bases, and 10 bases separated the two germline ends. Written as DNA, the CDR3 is TGTGCCAGCAGTTTAGTGGGTGTCTCAGATACGCAGTATTTT. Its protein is CASSLVGVSDTQYF.

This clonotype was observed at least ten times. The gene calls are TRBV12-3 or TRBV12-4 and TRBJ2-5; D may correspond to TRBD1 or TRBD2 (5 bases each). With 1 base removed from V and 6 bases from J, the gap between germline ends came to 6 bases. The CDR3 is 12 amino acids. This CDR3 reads CASSLGGKTQYF. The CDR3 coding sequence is TGTGCCAGCAGTTTAGGGGGGAAGACCCAGTACTTC.

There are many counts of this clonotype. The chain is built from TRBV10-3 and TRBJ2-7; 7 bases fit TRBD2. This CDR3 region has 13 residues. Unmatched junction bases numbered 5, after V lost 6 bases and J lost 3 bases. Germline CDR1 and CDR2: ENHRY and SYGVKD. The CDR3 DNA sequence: TGTGCCATCAGGGGGGGGGACGGCTACGAGCAGTACGTC. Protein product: CAIRGGDGYEQYV.

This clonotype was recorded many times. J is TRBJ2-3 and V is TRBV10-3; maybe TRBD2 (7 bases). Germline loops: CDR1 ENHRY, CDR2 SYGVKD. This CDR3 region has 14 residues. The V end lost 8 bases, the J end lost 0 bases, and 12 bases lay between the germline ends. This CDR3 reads CAILSGTSTDTQYF. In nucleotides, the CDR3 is TGTGCCATCTTAAGCGGGACAAGCACAGATACGCAGTATTTT.

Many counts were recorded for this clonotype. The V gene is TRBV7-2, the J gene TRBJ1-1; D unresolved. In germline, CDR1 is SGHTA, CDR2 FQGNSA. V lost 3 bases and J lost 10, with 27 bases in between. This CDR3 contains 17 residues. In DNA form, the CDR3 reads TGTGCCAGCAGCTTGTCGAGAGTACAGTCCTCCGGTATGGGAGCTTTCTTT. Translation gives CASSLSRVQSSGMGAFF.

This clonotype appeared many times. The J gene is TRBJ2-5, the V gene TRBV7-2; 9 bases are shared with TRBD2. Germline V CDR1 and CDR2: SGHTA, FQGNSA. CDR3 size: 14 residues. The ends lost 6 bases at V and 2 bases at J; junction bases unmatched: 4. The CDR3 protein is CASRARGGQETQYF. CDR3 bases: TGTGCCAGCAGAGCGCGGGGGGGGCAAGAGACCCAGTACTTC.

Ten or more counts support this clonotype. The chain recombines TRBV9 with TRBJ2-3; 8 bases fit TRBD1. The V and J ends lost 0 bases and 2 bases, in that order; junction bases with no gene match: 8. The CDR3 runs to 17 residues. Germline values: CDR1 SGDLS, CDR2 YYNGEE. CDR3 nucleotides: TGTGCCAGCAGCGTAGGGGAACAGGGGGTATTCACAGATACGCAGTATTTT. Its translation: CASSVGEQGVFTDTQYF.

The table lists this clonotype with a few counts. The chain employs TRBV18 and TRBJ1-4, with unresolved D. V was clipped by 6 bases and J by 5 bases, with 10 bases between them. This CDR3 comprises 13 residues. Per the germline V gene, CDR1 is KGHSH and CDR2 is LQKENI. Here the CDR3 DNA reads TGTGCCAGCTCTATAAACTCCAATGAAAAACTGTTTTTT. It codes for CASSINSNEKLFF.

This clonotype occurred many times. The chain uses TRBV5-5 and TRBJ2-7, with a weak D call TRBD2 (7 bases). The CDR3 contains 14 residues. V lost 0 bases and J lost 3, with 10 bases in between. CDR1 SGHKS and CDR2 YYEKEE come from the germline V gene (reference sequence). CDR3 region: CASSLAGGVYEQYF. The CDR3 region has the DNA TGTGCCAGCAGCTTGGCGGGGGGCGTCTACGAGCAGTACTTC.

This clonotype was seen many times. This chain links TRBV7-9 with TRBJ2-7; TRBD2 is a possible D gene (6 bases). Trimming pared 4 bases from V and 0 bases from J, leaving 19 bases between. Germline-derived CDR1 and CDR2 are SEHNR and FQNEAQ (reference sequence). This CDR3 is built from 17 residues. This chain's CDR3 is CASSYYPGTEASYEQYF. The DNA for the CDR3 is TGTGCCAGCAGCTACTACCCCGGGACTGAGGCCTCCTACGAGCAGTACTTC.

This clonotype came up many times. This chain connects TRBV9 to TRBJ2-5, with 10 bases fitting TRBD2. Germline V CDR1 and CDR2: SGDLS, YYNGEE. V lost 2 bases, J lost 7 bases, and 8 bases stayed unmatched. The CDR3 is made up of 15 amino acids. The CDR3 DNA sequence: TGTGCCAGCAGCGTGAGCGGGGGGGCCGGTGGGACCCAGTACTTC. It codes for CASSVSGGAGGTQYF.

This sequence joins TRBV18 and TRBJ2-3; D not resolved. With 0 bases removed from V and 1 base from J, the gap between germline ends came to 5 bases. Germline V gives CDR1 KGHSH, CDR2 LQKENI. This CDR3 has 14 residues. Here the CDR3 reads CASSPPAGTDTQYF. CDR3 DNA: TGTGCCAGCTCACCACCGGCCGGCACAGATACGCAGTATTTT.

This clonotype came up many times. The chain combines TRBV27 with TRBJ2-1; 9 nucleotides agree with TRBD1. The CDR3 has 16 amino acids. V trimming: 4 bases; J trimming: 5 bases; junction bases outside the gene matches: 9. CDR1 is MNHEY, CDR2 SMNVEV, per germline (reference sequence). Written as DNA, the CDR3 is TGTGCCAGCAGTTCGTTCGGGGACAGGGAGGACAATGAGCAGTTCTTC. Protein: CASSSFGDREDNEQFF.

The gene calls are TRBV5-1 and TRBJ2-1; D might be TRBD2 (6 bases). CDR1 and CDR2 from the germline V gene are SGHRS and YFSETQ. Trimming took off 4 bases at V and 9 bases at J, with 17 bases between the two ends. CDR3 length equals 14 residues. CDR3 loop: CASSLGLPDTEQFF. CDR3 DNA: TGCGCCAGCAGCCTGGGACTTCCCGACACTGAGCAGTTCTTC.

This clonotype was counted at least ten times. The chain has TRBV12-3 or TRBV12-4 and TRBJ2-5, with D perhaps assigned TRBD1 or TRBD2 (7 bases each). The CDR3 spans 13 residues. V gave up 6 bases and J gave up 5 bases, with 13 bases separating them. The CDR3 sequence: CASRYRGGETQYF. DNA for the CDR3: TGTGCCAGCAGATACAGGGGAGGGGAGACCCAGTACTTC.

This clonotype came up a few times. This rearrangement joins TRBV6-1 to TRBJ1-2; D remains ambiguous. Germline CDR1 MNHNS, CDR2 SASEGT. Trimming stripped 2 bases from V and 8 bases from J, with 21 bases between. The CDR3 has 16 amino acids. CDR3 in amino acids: CASSERGSNLGRGYTF. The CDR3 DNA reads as TGTGCCAGCAGTGAACGCGGGTCTAATCTAGGTCGAGGCTACACCTTC.

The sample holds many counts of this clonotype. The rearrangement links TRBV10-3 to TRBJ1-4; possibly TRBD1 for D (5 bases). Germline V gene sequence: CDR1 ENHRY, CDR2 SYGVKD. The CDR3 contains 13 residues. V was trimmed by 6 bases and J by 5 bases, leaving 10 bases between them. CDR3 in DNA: TGTGCCATCAGGCAAGGGGCGAATGAAAAACTGTTTTTT. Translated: CAIRQGANEKLFF.

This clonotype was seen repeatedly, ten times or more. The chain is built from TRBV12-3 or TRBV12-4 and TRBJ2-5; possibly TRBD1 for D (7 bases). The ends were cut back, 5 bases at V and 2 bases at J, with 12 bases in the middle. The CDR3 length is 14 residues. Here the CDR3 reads CASSTGDFQETQYF. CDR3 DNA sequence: TGTGCCAGCAGTACAGGGGACTTTCAAGAGACCCAGTACTTC.